A single sample is the source of the 24 T cell receptor beta chains below, sequenced in a study of T-cell memory formation after mild COVID-19. TCRdb reanalysed the 5' RACE reads using MiXCR and keeps one entry per CDR3 protein. The data show around 200,000 distinct CDR3 sequences, just over 9.5% seen once. What was sequenced was PBMCs or a T cell subset sorted from them (not recorded which). The receptors here all came from a man younger than 35 who had mild COVID-19 (a few samples of this study predate the infection). Cell type and time point are not known.

This sequence joins TRBV7-3 and TRBJ2-5; 7 bases fit TRBD1. Per germline, CDR1 SGHTA and CDR2 FQGTGA. V dropped 4 bases and J dropped 2; count of bases not matched to a gene: 4. This CDR3 is built from 14 residues. Here the CDR3 reads CASSSPGQQETQYF. The CDR3, as DNA: TGTGCCAGCAGCTCACCGGGACAGCAAGAGACCCAGTACTTC.

A few counts support this clonotype. The CDR3 is CASSLGSRQRLYEQYV. The DNA for the CDR3 is TGTGCCAGCAGCTTAGGTTCGAGGCAGAGACTTTACGAGCAGTACGTC. The chain links TRBV11-2 to TRBJ2-7; D remains ambiguous. This CDR3 has 16 residues. Looked up from germline, CDR1 is SGHAT and CDR2 is FQNNGV. Deletions cut 1 base from V and 4 bases from J, with 17 bases between.

The V call is TRBV30, the J call TRBJ2-5; 10 bases agree with TRBD1. CDR1 is GTSNPN and CDR2 is SVGIG in the germline V gene (reference sequence). V lost 4 bases to trimming and J lost 7 bases; unmatched junction nucleotides: 6. This CDR3 spans 13 amino acids. Written as DNA, the CDR3 is TGTGCCTGGACAGGACAGGGGGTTTGGACCCAGTACTTC. Its translation: CAWTGQGVWTQYF.

V usage is TRBV4-1 and J usage is TRBJ1-3, with D unresolved. Trimming removed 0 bases at V and 0 bases at J, with 12 bases between. Germline CDR1 MGHRA, CDR2 YSYEKL. The CDR3 extends over 17 amino acids. CDR3 coding DNA: TGCGCCAGCAGCCAAGATCCTAACCCAGCCTCTGGAAACACCATATATTTT. Translation: CASSQDPNPASGNTIYF.

This clonotype was counted many times. The rearrangement uses TRBV9 and TRBJ1-4; possible D gene TRBD1, 6 bases. The CDR3 spans 14 residues. The germline V gene has CDR1 SGDLS and CDR2 YYNGEE. The germline V and J ends were trimmed by 0 bases and 8 bases, with 11 bases remaining between them. The CDR3 DNA follows: TGTGCCAGCAGCGTAGGCAGGGGCGGGGAAAAACTGTTTTTT. Its protein product is CASSVGRGGEKLFF.

A word on this clonotype: A read error is possible here, since a much larger clone lies one base away. This chain links TRBV28 with TRBJ2-7, with TRBD1 matching over 7 bases. This CDR3 has 14 amino acids. In germline, CDR1 is MDHEN, CDR2 SYDVKM. The junction had 11 bases not matched to a gene; V was cut back by 6 bases and J by 6 bases. CDR3 sequence reads: CASSSNRGWVEQYV. DNA for the CDR3: TGTGCCAGCAGCTCTAACAGGGGATGGGTCGAGCAGTACGTC.

The chain employs TRBV7-8 and TRBJ2-2; D may match TRBD1 or TRBD2 (5 bases each). This CDR3 is 14 amino acids long. V dropped 5 bases and J dropped 5 bases, with 12 bases sitting between them. CDR1 SGHVS and CDR2 FQNEAQ come from the germline V gene. As DNA, the CDR3 is TGTGCCAGCAGCCCCTTTGAGGGGACCGGGGAGCTGTTTTTT. This sequence encodes CASSPFEGTGELFF.

The rearrangement joins TRBV2 to TRBJ2-5, with D perhaps TRBD1 (6 bases). The CDR3 totals 13 residues. The V gene lost 6 bases and the J gene lost 1 base, with 9 bases spanning the gap. Germline CDR1 is SNHLY and CDR2 is FYNNEI. Here the CDR3 reads CASRYRAQETQYF. For the CDR3, the DNA is TGTGCCAGCAGATACAGGGCCCAAGAGACCCAGTACTTC.

This clonotype was detected only a few times. The V call is TRBV7-3, the J call TRBJ1-2; D is unresolved. Trimming pared 3 bases from V and 2 bases from J, leaving 10 bases between. CDR3 length: 14 residues. Germline lookup yields CDR1 SGHTA and CDR2 FQGTGA. CDR3 sequence: CASSLDGLNYGYTF. The DNA of the CDR3 is TGTGCCAGCAGCTTGGACGGACTAAACTATGGCTACACCTTC.

This clonotype has at least ten counts. The CDR3 sequence: CASSSDSSSYNEQFF. The DNA of the CDR3 is TGTGCCAGCAGCTCGGACTCAAGCTCCTACAATGAGCAGTTCTTC. This chain connects TRBV7-3 to TRBJ2-1, with a possible D match to TRBD2 (5 bases). This CDR3 has 15 amino acids. Germline V gene lookup returns CDR1 SGHTA and CDR2 FQGTGA. V lost 4 bases, J lost 0 bases, and 10 bases lay in between.

There are a few counts of this clonotype. The chain combines TRBV30 with TRBJ2-5; D perhaps matches TRBD1 (5 bases). The V end was cut by 6 bases, the J end by 4 bases, with 15 bases between. The length of the CDR3 is 13 residues. CDR1 is GTSNPN, CDR2 SVGIG, per germline (reference sequence). The CDR3 loop is CACNPQGRETQYF. As DNA, the CDR3 is TGTGCCTGTAACCCGCAGGGCAGAGAGACCCAGTACTTC.

This clonotype was detected a few times. The chain joins TRBV29-1 to TRBJ1-4, with 7 nucleotides matching TRBD1. CDR3 size: 12 residues. Germline V gene sequence: CDR1 SQVTM, CDR2 ANQGSEA. The V gene end was trimmed by 4 bases and the J gene end by 7 bases; junction bases not matched to a gene: 3. This CDR3 reads CSVGQGGEKLFF. For the CDR3, the DNA is TGCAGCGTTGGACAGGGTGGTGAAAAACTGTTTTTT.

The chain couples TRBV5-4 to TRBJ2-5; 8 bases are a match to TRBD2. Germline CDR1 is SGHNT and CDR2 is YYREEE (reference sequence). The CDR3 runs 17 residues. Losses at the gene ends were 3 bases for V and 3 bases for J; bases not matched to a gene: 13. The CDR3: CASSSSAGAGDKETQYF. The CDR3 DNA is TGTGCCAGCAGCTCCTCGGCGGGAGCGGGGGATAAAGAGACCCAGTACTTC.

The J gene is TRBJ2-4, the V gene TRBV20-1, with a possible D match to TRBD1 (6 bases). The V end was cut by 6 bases, the J end by 9 bases, with 18 bases between. CDR1 DFQATT and CDR2 SNEGSKA come from the germline V gene (reference sequence). The CDR3 has 13 amino acids. CDR3 sequence: CSAGAGAHSIQYF. The CDR3 nucleotides are TGCAGTGCAGGTGCAGGGGCGCATAGCATTCAGTACTTC.

The chain combines TRBV9 with TRBJ2-5; D is uncertain. V dropped 0 bases and J dropped 3 bases, with 6 bases sitting between them. The V gene's germline CDR1 is SGDLS and CDR2 YYNGEE. The CDR3 length is 13 residues. The DNA of the CDR3 is TGTGCCAGCAGCGTAGGGAAGGAAGAGACCCAGTACTTC. Translating gives CASSVGKEETQYF.

This clonotype was picked up many times. The chain uses TRBV12-3 or TRBV12-4 and TRBJ2-2; TRBD2 matches 8 bases. The CDR3 runs to 16 residues. V gave up 3 bases and J gave up 6 bases; unmatched junction bases: 9. The CDR3 sequence is CASSFSGTSGAGELFF. Written as DNA, the CDR3 is TGTGCCAGCAGTTTCTCCGGGACTAGTGGTGCCGGGGAGCTGTTTTTT.

This clonotype was seen a few times. The chain is built from TRBV5-1 and TRBJ2-5; 7 bases agree with TRBD2. Germline assignment: CDR1 SGHRS and CDR2 YFSETQ. V shed 4 bases and J 1 base; nucleotides not matched to a gene: 4. The CDR3 has 14 residues. The CDR3 sequence: CASSRGGVQETQYF. The DNA of the CDR3 is TGCGCCAGCAGCCGTGGGGGGGTCCAAGAGACCCAGTACTTC.

This clonotype was seen at least ten times. The chain employs TRBV20-1 and TRBJ1-1, with D unresolved. From germline, CDR1 is DFQATT and CDR2 SNEGSKA (reference sequence). The V and J ends lost 5 bases and 1 base respectively, with 8 bases between them. CDR3 length equals 12 residues. The CDR3 DNA reads TGCAGTGCTTTCTTGCCGAACACTGAAGCTTTCTTT. This translates into CSAFLPNTEAFF.

This chain links TRBV20-1 with TRBJ2-5, with D unresolved. Germline values: CDR1 DFQATT, CDR2 SNEGSKA (reference sequence). Trimming stripped 3 bases from V and 5 bases from J, with 4 bases between. The CDR3 is 10 amino acids. The CDR3 is CSASGETQYF. In DNA, the CDR3 is TGCAGTGCTAGTGGTGAGACCCAGTACTTC.

The chain recombines TRBV5-1 with TRBJ2-2, with 8 bases aligning to TRBD1. The CDR3 runs 15 residues. Germline-derived CDR1 and CDR2 are SGHRS and YFSETQ. The V segment lost 6 bases and the J segment 0 bases; nucleotides outside the gene matches: 4. The CDR3 region has the DNA TGCGCCAGCAACAGGGGGGAGACGAACACCGGGGAGCTGTTTTTT. This translates into CASNRGETNTGELFF.

This clonotype has more than one count but fewer than ten. The chain joins TRBV3-1 to TRBJ2-7, with D perhaps matching TRBD1 (5 bases). CDR3 length: 13 amino acids. Germline CDR1 LGHDT, CDR2 YNNKEL (reference sequence). The germline V and J ends were trimmed by 4 bases and 3 bases, with 10 bases remaining between them. CDR3 nucleotides: TGTGCCAGCAGCCCTGGACACAACTACGAGCAGTACTTC. Its translation is CASSPGHNYEQYF.

V is TRBV27 and J is TRBJ2-1; tentatively, D is TRBD1 (6 bases). This CDR3 spans 15 amino acids. Per germline, CDR1 MNHEY and CDR2 SMNVEV (reference sequence). V was clipped by 2 bases and J by 1 base, with 9 bases between them. The CDR3: CASSLKDRSYNEQFF. The CDR3 DNA is TGTGCCAGCAGTTTAAAGGACAGATCCTACAATGAGCAGTTCTTC.

This clonotype came up a few times. The chain combines TRBV27 with TRBJ1-2; D remains ambiguous. CDR1 and CDR2 (germline): MNHEY, SMNVEV (reference sequence). The germline V and J ends were trimmed by 8 bases and 5 bases, with 15 bases remaining between them. This CDR3 region has 13 residues. This CDR3 reads CASRPEFGYGYTF. The CDR3 nucleotides read TGTGCCAGCCGGCCAGAGTTTGGTTATGGCTACACCTTC.

V and J are TRBV30 and TRBJ2-3, with 7 bases fitting TRBD2. V shed 6 bases, J shed 4 bases, and the junction held 7 bases outside the gene matches. Germline V CDR1 and CDR2: GTSNPN, SVGIG (reference sequence). There are 13 residues in the CDR3. The CDR3 reads CACSRGGADTQYF. In DNA form, the CDR3 reads TGTGCCTGTTCCCGGGGAGGGGCAGATACGCAGTATTTT. The variable domain in full, with the rest retrieved from reference TRBV30 and TRBJ2-3, is SQTIHQWPATLVQPVGSPLSLECTVEGTSNPNLYWYRQAAGRGLQLLFYSVGIGQISSEVPQNLSASRPQDRQFILSSKKLLLSDSGFYLCACSRGGADTQYFGPGTRLTVL.